The entry that follows covers one T cell receptor (beta chain) sequence. The sample is drawn from a study of blood T cell repertoires in COVID-19. In the study overall: Specimens from acute and convalescent COVID-19 originated in the United States, Italy and Spain. PBMCs, B-cell-depleted T cells, or T cells were the source of the cDNA or gDNA that made up the material.

Trimming left V 0 bases short and J 0 bases short, with 12 bases between. The CDR3 extends over 18 amino acids. Germline CDR1 is SGHTA and CDR2 is FQGNSA. Original methodology: Reference gene primers were amplified, and this amplification served to estimate nucleated cell counts. Only in-frame clones appear in the TCRdb table, and some are missing; sequencing was by immunoSEQ multiplex PCR. D and trimming come from the DNA, and the V and J calls and clone size come from that table. In the table there are fewer than 200,000 clones, 70% to 85% of which are singletons. V gene TRBV7-2 combines with J gene TRBJ1-6; no reliable D call. This sequence was found in a woman of 80 years or more with acute or convalescent COVID-19. The source material was peripheral blood. CDR3 sequence reads: CASSLAPGLSSYNSPLHF. As DNA, the CDR3 is TGTGCCAGCAGCTTAGCCCCCGGGTTGAGCTCCTATAATTCACCCCTCCACTTT.